The TCR beta chain described here comes from a study of blood T cell repertoires in COVID-19. Repertoires were generated with immunoSEQ multiplex PCR, while TCRdb's copy carries only in-frame clones and drops some. The data show 250,000 to 400,000 clones, with approximately 91% seen just once and 4.5% to 5.5% held by the top ten. The CDR3 sequence is 15 residues long. CDR1 is LGHNA and CDR2 is YSLEER in the germline V gene. V trimming: 2 bases; J trimming: 3 bases; junction bases outside the gene matches: 3. This sequence originates from a man aged 55 to 70 who had recovered from COVID-19. Sequencing was performed on PBMCs or T cells enriched from blood (not recorded which). J is TRBJ2-5 and V is TRBV4-3; 10 bases are a match to TRBD1. The CDR3 here is CASSQHGTGEETQYF. In nucleotides, the CDR3 is TGCGCCAGCAGCCAACACGGGACAGGGGAAGAGACCCAGTACTTC.